Shown below are 15 T cell receptor beta chains from a single sample sequenced in a study of shared clonotypes between healthy human individuals. Sequencing was performed with immunoSEQ multiplex PCR; in TCRdb, only in-frame clones are kept and a portion is missing. The sample contains roughly 400,000 clones, 96% of which appear only once. Sequencing was performed on memory CD8+ T cells sorted from blood. The subset denotes: CD45RO+ cells pooled with CCR7-negative TemRA cells. The receptor set was obtained from a man aged 25-45 years in good health.

This sequence joins TRBV20-1 and TRBJ2-7; D is ambiguous. The CDR3 sequence is 11 residues long. In germline, CDR1 is DFQATT, CDR2 SNEGSKA (reference sequence). Trimming took off 5 bases at V and 2 bases at J, with 7 bases between the two ends. In nucleotides, the CDR3 is TGCAGTGCTCTAGAAGCCTACGAGCAGTACTTC. It yields the protein CSALEAYEQYF.

The chain has TRBV10-3 and TRBJ2-3, with 10 bases aligning to TRBD1. This CDR3 is built from 16 residues. The germline gives CDR1 ENHRY, CDR2 SYGVKD. V lost 10 bases to trimming and J lost 4 bases; unmatched junction nucleotides: 14. CDR3 in amino acids: CATCPSWDRGADTQYF. Here the CDR3 DNA reads TGTGCCACGTGCCCCAGCTGGGACAGGGGTGCAGATACGCAGTATTTT.

The chain has TRBV25-1 and TRBJ2-6, with 7 bases aligning to TRBD1. Germline V gene sequence: CDR1 MGHDK, CDR2 SYGVNS. The CDR3 covers 16 residues. Germline trimming cut 7 bases from V and 2 bases from J; bases unmatched to any gene: 8. The CDR3 sequence: CASNVPQGTGANVLTF. The CDR3 bases are TGTGCCAGCAATGTCCCACAGGGGACTGGGGCCAACGTCCTGACTTTC.

This clone appeared once. The rearrangement joins TRBV28 to TRBJ2-7; the D is unclear. This CDR3 is 15 amino acids long. V gave up 6 bases and J gave up 3 bases, with 18 bases separating them. The germline V gene has CDR1 MDHEN and CDR2 SYDVKM. CDR3: CASSHTYGPRYEQYF. The CDR3 bases are TGTGCCAGCAGCCACACGTACGGCCCCCGCTACGAGCAGTACTTC.

The rearrangement uses TRBV5-1 and TRBJ1-4; TRBD1 agrees at 8 bases. This CDR3 is built from 16 residues. Trimming at V came to 0 bases and at J to 7 bases, leaving 8 bases not matched to a gene. CDR1 SGHRS and CDR2 YFSETQ come from the germline V gene. CDR3 residues: CASSLDGQGGSEKLFF. Written as DNA, the CDR3 is TGCGCCAGCAGCTTGGACGGACAGGGAGGGAGTGAAAAACTGTTTTTT.

The chain uses TRBV6-5 and TRBJ1-3; tentative D call: TRBD1 (5 bases). CDR1 is MNHEY and CDR2 is SVGAGI in the germline V gene. V gave up 3 bases and J gave up 2 bases, with 8 bases separating them. The CDR3 has 14 residues. This CDR3 reads CASSYSGTGNTIYF. The CDR3 nucleotides read TGTGCCAGCAGTTATTCAGGGACTGGAAACACCATATATTTT.

The V gene is TRBV28, the J gene TRBJ2-7; D could derive from TRBD1 or TRBD2 (5 bases each). Germline CDR1 is MDHEN and CDR2 is SYDVKM. The CDR3 consists of 17 residues. CDR3: CVPHSGREGPPYYEQYF. CDR3 coding DNA: TGTGTCCCTCACTCGGGGAGAGAGGGGCCTCCCTACTACGAGCAGTACTTC. The full variable domain, rest sourced from reference TRBV28 and TRBJ2-7, is DVKVTQSSRYLVKRTGEKVFLECVQDMDHENMFWYRQDPGLGLRLIYFSYDVKMKEKGDIPEGYSVSREKKERFSLILESASTNQTSMYLCVPHSGREGPPYYEQYFGPGTRLTVT.

Points on this clone: This CDR3 is also generated by other DNA sequences in the sample. The chain combines TRBV29-1 with TRBJ2-5; 8 bases are a match to TRBD1. Germline V gene data show CDR1 as SQVTM and CDR2 as ANQGSEA. The CDR3 extends over 12 amino acids. The junction had 3 bases not matched to a gene; V was cut back by 4 bases and J by 5 bases. The CDR3 spells CSVARGRETQYF. The DNA for the CDR3 is TGCAGCGTTGCCAGGGGGCGCGAGACCCAGTACTTC.

This clone showed up just a few times. The chain carries TRBV30 and TRBJ1-2; D unresolved. The germline V gene has CDR1 GTSNPN and CDR2 SVGIG (reference sequence). Deletions cut 7 bases from V and 8 bases from J, with 14 bases between. CDR3 size: 11 residues. CDR3 loop: CALRAGRGYTF. Written as DNA, the CDR3 is TGTGCCTTGAGGGCAGGAAGGGGCTACACCTTC.

To note about this clone: Other DNA sequences of this sample code for an identical CDR3. This sequence joins TRBV10-1 and TRBJ2-1, with D possibly matching TRBD2 (6 bases). V lost 7 bases, J lost 1 base, and 8 bases lay in between. CDR3 length equals 13 residues. The V gene's germline CDR1 is WNHNN and CDR2 SYGVQD (reference sequence). This CDR3 reads CASTGGSYNEQFF. In nucleotides, the CDR3 is TGCGCCAGCACCGGGGGATCCTACAATGAGCAGTTCTTC.

The genes are TRBV10-3 and TRBJ2-3; no clear D. The CDR3 is made up of 12 amino acids. V gave up 7 bases and J gave up 0 bases, with 5 bases separating them. The germline CDR1 and CDR2 sequences are ENHRY and SYGVKD. As DNA, the CDR3 is TGTGCCATCACGGATAGCACAGATACGCAGTATTTT. Residues: CAITDSTDTQYF.

The V call is TRBV30, the J call TRBJ2-5; D gene ambiguous. The V gene's germline CDR1 is GTSNPN and CDR2 SVGIG (reference sequence). This CDR3 spans 12 amino acids. The ends were cut back, 4 bases at V and 2 bases at J, with 8 bases in the middle. In DNA form, the CDR3 reads TGTGCCTGGAACGAGATACAAGAGACCCAGTACTTC. It is translated as CAWNEIQETQYF.

This clone showed up just a few times. This chain uses TRBV28 with TRBJ2-5, with TRBD1 as a possible D gene (6 bases). With 6 bases removed from V and 4 bases from J, the gap between germline ends came to 9 bases. CDR1 MDHEN and CDR2 SYDVKM come from the germline V gene. The CDR3 extends over 12 amino acids. The CDR3, as DNA: TGTGCCAGCAGACAGGGACGAGAGACCCAGTACTTC. Protein product: CASRQGRETQYF.

V usage is TRBV5-5 and J usage is TRBJ2-7; tentative D call: TRBD2 (6 bases). Trimming stripped 1 base from V and 5 bases from J, with 16 bases between. The CDR3 contains 15 residues. Germline values: CDR1 SGHKS, CDR2 YYEKEE (reference sequence). CDR3: CASSLSLGWEDEQYF. The CDR3 nucleotides read TGTGCCAGCAGCTTGTCTTTAGGTTGGGAGGACGAGCAGTACTTC.

V is TRBV7-9 and J is TRBJ1-4, with 9 nucleotides matching TRBD1. Germline CDR1 and CDR2: SEHNR and FQNEAQ (reference sequence). The length of the CDR3 is 14 residues. J gave up 6 bases and V 4 bases, and 3 bases lay outside the gene matches. In DNA, the CDR3 is TGTGCCAGCAGCTCCAGACAGGGGGATGAAAAACTGTTTTTT. This gives the protein CASSSRQGDEKLFF.